This is a list of T cell receptor beta chains from one sample in a study of blood T cell repertoires in COVID-19. Libraries were prepared by immunoSEQ multiplex PCR; TCRdb keeps only in-frame clonotypes and omits some of them. The sample holds fewer than 65,000 clones, 83% seen once. The source material was peripheral blood. The receptor source for this set is a human donor in a cohort sampled during active COVID-19. The CDR3 runs from the conserved cysteine through the conserved F or W. A D gene is named only where the DNA matches it firmly. Size values are once, few and many counts, or a class for expanded clones, and some rows have none.

d_call: -
clone_size: -
v_call: TRBV7-9
j_call: TRBJ1-1
cdr3_nt: TGTGCCAGCAGCTCCAGGGTCCGGAACACTGAAGCTTTCTTT
cdr3_aa: CASSSRVRNTEAFF

d_call: TRBD2
clone_size: -
v_call: TRBV7-2
j_call: TRBJ2-5
cdr3_nt: TGTGCCAGCAGCTTAACGGGCGGGGGGGCCAGAGAGACCCAGTACTTC
cdr3_aa: CASSLTGGGARETQYF

d_call: -
clone_size: few
v_call: TRBV4-3
j_call: TRBJ1-5
cdr3_nt: TGCGCCAGCAGCCAAGATGGGGCTGGCAATCAGCCCCAGCATTTT
cdr3_aa: CASSQDGAGNQPQHF

d_call: TRBD1
clone_size: -
v_call: TRBV5-5
j_call: TRBJ1-5
cdr3_nt: TGTGCCAGCAGCTTCGATGCGCAGGGGGCAAAACAGCCCCAGCATTTT
cdr3_aa: CASSFDAQGAKQPQHF

d_call: -
clone_size: -
v_call: TRBV5-6
j_call: TRBJ2-1
cdr3_nt: TGTGCCAGCAACCCTTGGAGGGTTCGACCTTCGAATGAGCAGTTCTTC
cdr3_aa: CASNPWRVRPSNEQFF

d_call: TRBD1
clone_size: -
v_call: TRBV5-1
j_call: TRBJ2-2
cdr3_nt: TGCGCCAGCAGCTTGGACAGGGGGACCGGGGAGCTGTTTTTT
cdr3_aa: CASSLDRGTGELFF

d_call: TRBD2
clone_size: -
v_call: TRBV5-5
j_call: TRBJ2-5
cdr3_nt: TGTGCCAGCAGCTGGAGACTAGCGGGTTTGGAGACCCAGTACTTC
cdr3_aa: CASSWRLAGLETQYF

d_call: TRBD2
clone_size: -
v_call: TRBV4-3
j_call: TRBJ2-1
cdr3_nt: TGCGCCAGCAGCCTCTTTGGCGGGGGGGCTTACAATGAGCAGTTCTTC
cdr3_aa: CASSLFGGGAYNEQFF

d_call: TRBD2
clone_size: -
v_call: TRBV4-3
j_call: TRBJ2-1
cdr3_nt: TGCGCCAGCAGCCAGGGAACTAGCGCCTACAATGAGCAGTTCTTC
cdr3_aa: CASSQGTSAYNEQFF

d_call: TRBD1
clone_size: -
v_call: TRBV6-6
j_call: TRBJ2-1
cdr3_nt: TGTGCCAGCAGTTATTCGCCGGGACAGGGTTACAATGAGCAGTTCTTC
cdr3_aa: CASSYSPGQGYNEQFF

d_call: -
clone_size: -
v_call: TRBV14
j_call: TRBJ1-2
cdr3_nt: TGTGCCAGCAGCCGGAACACCGGGACAAGCTATGGCTACACCTTC
cdr3_aa: CASSRNTGTSYGYTF

d_call: -
clone_size: -
v_call: TRBV24-1
j_call: TRBJ2-1
cdr3_nt: TGTGCCACCAGTGATTTTCCCGATGAGCAGTTCTTC
cdr3_aa: CATSDFPDEQFF

d_call: TRBD1
clone_size: -
v_call: TRBV2
j_call: TRBJ2-5
cdr3_nt: TGTGCCAGCAGGGCTACCCGACAGGGCCAAGAGACCCAGTACTTC
cdr3_aa: CASRATRQGQETQYF

d_call: TRBD2
clone_size: -
v_call: TRBV19
j_call: TRBJ2-1
cdr3_nt: TGTGCCAGTAGTTTCAGCGGGGGCTCACTCAATGAGCAGTTCTTC
cdr3_aa: CASSFSGGSLNEQFF

d_call: -
clone_size: -
v_call: TRBV7-2
j_call: TRBJ2-2
cdr3_nt: TGTGCCAGCAGCTTATTTCCTTCCGGGGAGCTGTTTTTT
cdr3_aa: CASSLFPSGELFF

d_call: -
clone_size: -
v_call: TRBV7-3
j_call: TRBJ2-3
cdr3_nt: TGTGCCAGCAGCCGCCTTTCAGGGACAGATACGCAGTATTTT
cdr3_aa: CASSRLSGTDTQYF

d_call: TRBD2
clone_size: -
v_call: TRBV5-1
j_call: TRBJ2-3
cdr3_nt: TGCGCCAGCAGCTTGGGTGGGACTATCCTCACAGATACGCAGTATTTT
cdr3_aa: CASSLGGTILTDTQYF

d_call: TRBD1
clone_size: -
v_call: TRBV12-5
j_call: TRBJ2-7
cdr3_nt: TGTGCTAGTGGTTTGGTACTCGCGACAGGGAAAGGGCTACGAAAGCAGTACTTC
cdr3_aa: CASGLVLATGKGLRKQYF

d_call: -
clone_size: -
v_call: TRBV14
j_call: TRBJ1-5
cdr3_nt: TGTGCCAGCAGCTCAAGCACGGGTCAGCCCCAGCATTTT
cdr3_aa: CASSSSTGQPQHF

d_call: TRBD1
clone_size: -
v_call: TRBV10-3
j_call: TRBJ1-2
cdr3_nt: TGTGCCATCAGGACCGGGACAGGGAAAGACTATGGCTACACCTTC
cdr3_aa: CAIRTGTGKDYGYTF

d_call: TRBD2
clone_size: -
v_call: TRBV7-2
j_call: TRBJ2-3
cdr3_nt: TGTGCCAGCAGCTTAGTGGCTAGCGGGGGGGCAGGCGCAGATACGCAGTATTTT
cdr3_aa: CASSLVASGGAGADTQYF

d_call: -
clone_size: -
v_call: TRBV10-3
j_call: TRBJ2-7
cdr3_nt: TGTGCCATCAGTGGCCCGCCGCGGGACAGAACTTCCTACGAGCAGTACTTC
cdr3_aa: CAISGPPRDRTSYEQYF

d_call: TRBD1
clone_size: -
v_call: TRBV6-4
j_call: TRBJ1-2
cdr3_nt: TGTGCCAGCAGTCCGGGACAGGAGATCTATGGCTACACCTTC
cdr3_aa: CASSPGQEIYGYTF

d_call: -
clone_size: -
v_call: TRBV6-6
j_call: TRBJ2-2
cdr3_nt: TGTGCCAGCAGTAACTTCAGGGGAGACGGGGAGCTGTTTTTT
cdr3_aa: CASSNFRGDGELFF

d_call: -
clone_size: few
v_call: TRBV19
j_call: TRBJ1-1
cdr3_nt: TGTGCCAGTACGGTCGGGGGGGCTACTGAAGCTTTCTTT
cdr3_aa: CASTVGGATEAFF

d_call: -
clone_size: -
v_call: TRBV3-1/TRBV3-2
j_call: TRBJ1-5
cdr3_nt: TGTGCCAGCAGTTTACAGGGCCATCAGCCCCAGCATTTT
cdr3_aa: CASSLQGHQPQHF

d_call: -
clone_size: -
v_call: TRBV6-2/TRBV6-3
j_call: TRBJ1-1
cdr3_nt: TGTGCCAGCATCCCCCTCCCCAACAGGAGGGAAACTGAAGCTTTCTTT
cdr3_aa: CASIPLPNRRETEAFF

d_call: TRBD2
clone_size: -
v_call: TRBV5-1
j_call: TRBJ2-3
cdr3_nt: TGCGCCAGCAGCCCGGGACTAGTCGGGAGCACAGATACGCAGTATTTT
cdr3_aa: CASSPGLVGSTDTQYF

d_call: -
clone_size: -
v_call: TRBV27
j_call: TRBJ1-6
cdr3_nt: TGTGCCAGCAGTTTAGGGGGCAGCTCCTATAATTCACCCCTCCACTTT
cdr3_aa: CASSLGGSSYNSPLHF

d_call: TRBD2
clone_size: -
v_call: TRBV12-5
j_call: TRBJ2-5
cdr3_nt: TGTGCTAGTGGTCAAGGACTAGCGGGGGATGAGACCCAGTACTTC
cdr3_aa: CASGQGLAGDETQYF

d_call: -
clone_size: once
v_call: TRBV28
j_call: TRBJ1-1
cdr3_nt: TGTGCCAGCTGGGGCGCCGACACTGAAGCTTTCTTT
cdr3_aa: CASWGADTEAFF

d_call: TRBD1
clone_size: -
v_call: TRBV4-3
j_call: TRBJ2-1
cdr3_nt: TGCGCCACCGGACAGGGGCGCTCGGGATATGAGCAGTTCTTC
cdr3_aa: CATGQGRSGYEQFF

d_call: -
clone_size: -
v_call: TRBV12-3/TRBV12-4
j_call: TRBJ2-3
cdr3_nt: TGTGCCAGCAGTCCTTATCTAAATACGCAGTATTTT
cdr3_aa: CASSPYLNTQYF

d_call: -
clone_size: -
v_call: TRBV6-2/TRBV6-3
j_call: TRBJ1-4
cdr3_nt: TGTGCCAGCAGTTACGACGACAGTGAAAAACTGTTTTTT
cdr3_aa: CASSYDDSEKLFF

d_call: TRBD1
clone_size: -
v_call: TRBV5-4
j_call: TRBJ2-3
cdr3_nt: TGTGCCAGCAACGAAGGGGGCGGGACAGATACGCAGTATTTT
cdr3_aa: CASNEGGGTDTQYF